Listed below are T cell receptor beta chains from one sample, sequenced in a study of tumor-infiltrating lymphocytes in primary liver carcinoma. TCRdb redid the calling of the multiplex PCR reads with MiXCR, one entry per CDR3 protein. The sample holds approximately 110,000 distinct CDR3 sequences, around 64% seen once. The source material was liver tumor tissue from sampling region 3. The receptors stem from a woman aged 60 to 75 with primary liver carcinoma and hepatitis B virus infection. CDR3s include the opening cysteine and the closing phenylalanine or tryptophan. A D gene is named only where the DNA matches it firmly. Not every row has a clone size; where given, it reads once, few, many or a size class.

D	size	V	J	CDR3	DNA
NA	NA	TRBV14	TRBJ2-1	CASSRQQGGGRFF	TGTGCCAGCAGCCGACAGCAGGGAGGTGGGCGGTTCTTC
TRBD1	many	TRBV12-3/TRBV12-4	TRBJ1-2	CASSSQGGYGYTF	TGTGCCAGCAGTTCCCAGGGGGGCTATGGCTACACCTTC
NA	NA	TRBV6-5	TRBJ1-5	CTNSYGLNQPQHF	TGTACCAACAGTTACGGGCTAAATCAGCCCCAGCATTTT
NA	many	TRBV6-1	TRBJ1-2	CASRFGSTNYGYTF	TGTGCCAGCAGATTTGGCAGCACTAACTATGGCTACACCTTC
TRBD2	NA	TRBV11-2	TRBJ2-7	CASNSPTSGGGGEQYF	TGTGCCAGCAACTCCCCGACTAGCGGGGGCGGGGGGGAGCAGTACTTC
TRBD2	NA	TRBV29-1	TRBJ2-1	CSVTGRSGKNNEQFF	TGTAGCGTTACAGGACGTAGCGGGAAGAACAATGAGCAGTTCTTC
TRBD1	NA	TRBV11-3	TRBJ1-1	CASSRLDRVLVFF	TGTGCCAGCAGCCGATTGGACAGGGTATTGGTTTTCTTT
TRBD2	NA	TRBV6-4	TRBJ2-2	CASSSGDTGELFF	TGTGCCAGTAGCAGCGGGGACACCGGGGAGCTGTTTTTT
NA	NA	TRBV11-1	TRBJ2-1	CASSLGGTAYNEQLF	TGTGCCAGCAGCTTAGGGGGGACGGCCTACAATGAGCAACTCTTC
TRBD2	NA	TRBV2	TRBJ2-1	CASDAPLAGERNEQFF	TGTGCCAGCGATGCCCCTCTAGCGGGAGAGAGGAATGAGCAGTTCTTC
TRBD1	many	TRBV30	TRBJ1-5	CAWSTGTASNQPQHF	TGTGCCTGGAGTACCGGGACAGCGAGCAATCAGCCCCAGCATTTT
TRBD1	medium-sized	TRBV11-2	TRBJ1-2	CASSTGGIIYGYTF	TGTGCCAGCAGCACAGGGGGCATAATCTATGGCTACACCTTC
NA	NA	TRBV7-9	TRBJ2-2	CASSLQYTGELFF	TGTGCCAGCAGCTTACAGTACACCGGGGAGCTGTTTTTT
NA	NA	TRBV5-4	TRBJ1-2	CTSSYEEGQFYGYTF	TGTACCAGCAGCTATGAGGAAGGACAGTTCTATGGCTACACCTTC
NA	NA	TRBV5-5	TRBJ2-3	CASSLVASGSTDTQYF	TGTGCCAGCAGCTTGGTCGCCAGCGGGAGCACAGATACGCAGTATTTT
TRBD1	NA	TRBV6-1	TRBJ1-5	CASIDYQDRYQPQHF	TGTGCCAGCATCGACTACCAGGACAGGTATCAGCCCCAGCATTTT
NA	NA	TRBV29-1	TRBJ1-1	CSVEYDGNTVAFF	TGCAGCGTTGAATACGACGGGAACACTGTAGCTTTCTTT
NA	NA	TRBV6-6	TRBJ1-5	CASSYAVGISNQPQHF	TGCGCCAGCAGTTACGCGGTGGGCATTAGCAATCAGCCCCAGCATTTT
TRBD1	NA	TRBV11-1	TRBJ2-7	CASCPSGQGAYEQYF	TGTGCCAGCTGCCCCAGCGGACAGGGGGCCTACGAGCAGTACTTC
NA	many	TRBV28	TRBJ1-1	CATGNGNTEAFF	TGTGCCACCGGGAACGGGAACACTGAAGCTTTCTTT
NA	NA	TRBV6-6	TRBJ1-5	CANTKAITGSRNQPQHF	TGCGCCAACACCAAAGCCATTACAGGGTCGCGGAATCAGCCCCAGCATTTT
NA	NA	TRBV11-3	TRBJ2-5	CASSPPMDGRQETQYF	TGTGCCAGCAGCCCCCCCATGGATGGACGGCAAGAGACCCAGTACTTC
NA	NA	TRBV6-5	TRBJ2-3	CASCYAASRRADTQYF	TGTGCCAGCTGTTACGCGGCTAGCCGGAGAGCAGATACGCAGTATTTT
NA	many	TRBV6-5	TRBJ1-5	CASSRNPVYSNQPQHF	TGTGCCAGCAGCCGAAATCCAGTATATAGCAATCAGCCCCAGCATTTT
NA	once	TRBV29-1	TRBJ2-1	CSVSRGFKYNEQFF	TGCAGCGTCAGCAGGGGTTTTAAGTACAATGAGCAGTTCTTC
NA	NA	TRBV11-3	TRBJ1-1	CASSLMGGAEAFF	TGTGCCAGCAGCTTAATGGGGGGGGCTGAAGCTTTCTTT
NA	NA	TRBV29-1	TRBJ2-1	CSVDSLSGQFF	TGCAGCGTTGATTCACTCTCCGGCCAGTTCTTC
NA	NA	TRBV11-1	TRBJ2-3	CASSLRQRTGESHF	TGTGCCAGCAGCTTAAGACAACGTACGGGAGAGTCCCACTTT
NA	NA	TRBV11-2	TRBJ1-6	CVSSFVMCSPLHF	TGTGTCAGCAGCTTTGTAATGTGTTCACCCCTCCACTTT
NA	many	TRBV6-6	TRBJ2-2	CASSYSGESGELFF	TGTGCCAGCAGTTACTCGGGGGAATCCGGGGAGCTGTTTTTT
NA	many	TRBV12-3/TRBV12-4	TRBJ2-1	CASSLHWDPPSYNEQFF	TGTGCCAGCAGTCTACACTGGGACCCACCGTCCTACAATGAGCAGTTCTTC
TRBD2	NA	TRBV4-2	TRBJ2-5	CATSQDGTTKEAQYF	TGTGCCACAAGCCAAGACGGGACTACAAAAGAGGCCCAGTACTTC
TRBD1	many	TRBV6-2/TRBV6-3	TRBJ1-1	CASRGTGLGTEAFF	TGTGCCAGCAGAGGGACAGGGCTCGGCACTGAAGCTTTCTTT
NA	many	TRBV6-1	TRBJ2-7	CASSAGGGYEQYF	TGTGCCAGCAGTGCGGGGGGCGGGTACGAGCAGTACTTC
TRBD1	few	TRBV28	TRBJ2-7	CASRRQGASEQYF	TGTGCCAGCAGAAGACAGGGGGCGAGTGAGCAGTACTTC
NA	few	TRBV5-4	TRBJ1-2	CASSFLTGKFYGYTF	TGTGCCAGCAGCTTTTTAACAGGGAAGTTCTATGGCTACACCTTC
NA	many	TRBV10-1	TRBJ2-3	CASSESMGRTDTQYF	TGCGCCAGCAGTGAGTCTATGGGGAGGACAGATACGCAGTATTTT
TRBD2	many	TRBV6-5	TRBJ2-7	CASSLTSGSSYEQYF	TGTGCCAGCAGTTTGACTAGCGGGAGCTCCTACGAGCAGTACTTC
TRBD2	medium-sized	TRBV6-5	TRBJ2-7	CASRPTSGSSYEQYF	TGTGCCAGCAGACCGACTAGCGGGAGCTCCTACGAGCAGTACTTC
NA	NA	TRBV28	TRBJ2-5	CASSPGSQRTQYF	TGTGCCAGCAGTCCTGGGTCTCAAAGGACCCAGTACTTC
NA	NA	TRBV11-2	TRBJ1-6	CASSYRDGGWSPLHF	TGTGCCAGCAGCTACAGGGACGGGGGATGGTCACCCCTCCACTTT
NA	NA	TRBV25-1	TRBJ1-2	CARSRGNYGYTF	TGTGCCAGGAGCAGGGGTAACTATGGCTACACCTTC
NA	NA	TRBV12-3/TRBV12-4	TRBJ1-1	CASSLRGWAIGNTEAFF	NA
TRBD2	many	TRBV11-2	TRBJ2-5	CASSPSGGGQTQYF	TGTGCCAGCAGCCCTAGCGGGGGCGGTCAGACCCAGTACTTC
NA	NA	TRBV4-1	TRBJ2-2	CGSTQFATYTGELFF	TGCGGCAGCACCCAGTTTGCAACTTACACCGGGGAGCTGTTTTTT